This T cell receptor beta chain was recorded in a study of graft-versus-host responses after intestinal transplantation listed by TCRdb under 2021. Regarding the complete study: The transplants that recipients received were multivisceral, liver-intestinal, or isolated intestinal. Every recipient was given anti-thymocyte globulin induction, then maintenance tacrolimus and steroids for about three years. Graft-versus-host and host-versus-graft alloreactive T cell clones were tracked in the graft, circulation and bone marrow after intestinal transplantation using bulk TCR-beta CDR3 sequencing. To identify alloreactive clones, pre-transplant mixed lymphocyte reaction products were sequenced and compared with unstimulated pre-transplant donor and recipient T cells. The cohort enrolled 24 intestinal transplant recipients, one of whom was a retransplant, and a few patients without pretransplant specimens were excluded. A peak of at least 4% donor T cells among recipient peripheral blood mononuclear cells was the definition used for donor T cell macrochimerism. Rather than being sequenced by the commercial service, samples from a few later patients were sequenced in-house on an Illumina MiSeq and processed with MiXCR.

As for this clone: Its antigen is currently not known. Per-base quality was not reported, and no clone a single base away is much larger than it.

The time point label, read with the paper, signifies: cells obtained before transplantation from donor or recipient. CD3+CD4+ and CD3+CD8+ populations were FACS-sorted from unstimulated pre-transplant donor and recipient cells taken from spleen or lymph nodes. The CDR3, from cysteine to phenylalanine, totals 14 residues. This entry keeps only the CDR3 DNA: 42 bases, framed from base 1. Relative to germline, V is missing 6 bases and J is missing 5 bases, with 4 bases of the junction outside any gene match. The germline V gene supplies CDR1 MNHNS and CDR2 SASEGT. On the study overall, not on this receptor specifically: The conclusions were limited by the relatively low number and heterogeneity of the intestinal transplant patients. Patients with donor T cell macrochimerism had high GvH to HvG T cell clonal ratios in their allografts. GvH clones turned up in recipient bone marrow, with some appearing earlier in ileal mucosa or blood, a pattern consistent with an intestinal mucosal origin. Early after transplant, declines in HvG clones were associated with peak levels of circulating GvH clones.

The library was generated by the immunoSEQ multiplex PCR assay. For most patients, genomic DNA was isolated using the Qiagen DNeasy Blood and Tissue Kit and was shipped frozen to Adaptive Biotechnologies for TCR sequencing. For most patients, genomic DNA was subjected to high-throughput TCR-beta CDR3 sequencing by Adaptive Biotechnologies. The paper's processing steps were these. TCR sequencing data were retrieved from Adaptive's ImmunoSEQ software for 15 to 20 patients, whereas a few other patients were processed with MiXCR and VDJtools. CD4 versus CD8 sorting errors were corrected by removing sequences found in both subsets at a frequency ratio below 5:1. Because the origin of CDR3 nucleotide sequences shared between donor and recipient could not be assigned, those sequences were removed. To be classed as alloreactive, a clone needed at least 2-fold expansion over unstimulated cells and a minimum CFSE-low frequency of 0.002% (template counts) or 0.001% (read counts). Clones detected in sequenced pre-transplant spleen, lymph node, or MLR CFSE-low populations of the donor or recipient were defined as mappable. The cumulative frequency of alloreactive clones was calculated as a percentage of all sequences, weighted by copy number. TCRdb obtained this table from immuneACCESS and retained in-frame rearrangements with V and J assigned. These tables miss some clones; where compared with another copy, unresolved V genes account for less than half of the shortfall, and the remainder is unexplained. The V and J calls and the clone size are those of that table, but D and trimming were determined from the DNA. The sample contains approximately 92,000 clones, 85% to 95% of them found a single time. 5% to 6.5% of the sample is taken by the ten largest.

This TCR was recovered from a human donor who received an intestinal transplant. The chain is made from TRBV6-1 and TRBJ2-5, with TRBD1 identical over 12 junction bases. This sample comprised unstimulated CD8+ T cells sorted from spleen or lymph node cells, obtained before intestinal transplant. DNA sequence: TGTGCCAGCAGAGGGACAGGGGGCTCGGAGACCCAGTACTTC. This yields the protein CASRGTGGSETQYF.